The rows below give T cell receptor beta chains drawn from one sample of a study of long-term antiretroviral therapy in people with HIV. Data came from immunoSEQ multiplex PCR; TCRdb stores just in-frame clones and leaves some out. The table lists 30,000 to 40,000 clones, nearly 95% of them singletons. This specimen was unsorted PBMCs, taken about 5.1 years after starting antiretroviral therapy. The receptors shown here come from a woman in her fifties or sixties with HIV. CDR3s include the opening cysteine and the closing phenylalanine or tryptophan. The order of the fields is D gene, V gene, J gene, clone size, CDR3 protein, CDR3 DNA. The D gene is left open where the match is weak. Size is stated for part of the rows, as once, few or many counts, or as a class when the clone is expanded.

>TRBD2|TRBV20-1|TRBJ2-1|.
CSAVTSYEQFF
TGCAGTGCTGTGACTAGCTATGAGCAGTTCTTC
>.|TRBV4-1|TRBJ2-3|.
CASSQARDTQYF
TGCGCCAGCAGCCAAGCTCGAGATACGCAGTATTTT
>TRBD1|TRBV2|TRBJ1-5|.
CASRDRGYSNQPQHF
TGTGCCAGTAGGGACAGAGGATATAGCAATCAGCCCCAGCATTTT
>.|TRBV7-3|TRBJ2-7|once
CASSLLQGYEQYF
TGTGCCAGCAGCTTATTACAGGGCTACGAGCAGTACTTC
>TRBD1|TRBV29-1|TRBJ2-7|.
CSVGHSGTGGMDEQYF
TGCAGCGTGGGTCATTCCGGGACAGGGGGCATGGACGAGCAGTACTTC
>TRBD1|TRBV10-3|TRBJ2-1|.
CAISVHKPGQGANEQFF
TGTGCCATCAGCGTCCACAAACCGGGACAGGGGGCTAATGAGCAGTTCTTC
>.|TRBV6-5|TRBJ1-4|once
CASSPTAISGLFF
TGTGCCAGCAGCCCGACGGCGATTTCAGGACTGTTTTTT
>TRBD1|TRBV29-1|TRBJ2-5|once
CSVRTGGSVGQETQYF
TGCAGCGTTCGGACAGGGGGCTCGGTCGGCCAAGAGACCCAGTACTTC
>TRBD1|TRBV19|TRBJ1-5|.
CASSMTGGLSNQPQHF
TGTGCCAGTAGTATGACAGGGGGCCTAAGCAATCAGCCCCAGCATTTT
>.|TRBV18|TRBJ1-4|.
CASSRGEGGEKLFF
TGTGCCAGCTCACGAGGGGAAGGTGGTGAAAAACTGTTTTTT
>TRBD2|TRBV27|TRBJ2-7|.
CASSPGGVYEQYF
TGTGCCAGCAGTCCGGGGGGGGTGTACGAGCAGTACTTC
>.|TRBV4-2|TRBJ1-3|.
CASSRNGGNTIYF
TGTGCCAGCAGCCGAAACGGGGGAAACACCATATATTTT
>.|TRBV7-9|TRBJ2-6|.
CASSLYGANVLTF
TGTGCCAGCAGCTTGTACGGGGCCAACGTCCTGACTTTC
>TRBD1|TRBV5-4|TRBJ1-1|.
CASSWDRNTEAFF
TGTGCCAGCAGCTGGGACAGGAACACTGAAGCTTTCTTT
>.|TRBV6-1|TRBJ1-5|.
CASSDSTTQPQHF
TGTGCCAGCAGTGACAGTACAACCCAGCCCCAGCATTTT
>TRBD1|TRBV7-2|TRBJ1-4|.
CASSYRTGEGEKLFF
TGTGCCAGCAGCTACCGGACAGGGGAGGGTGAAAAACTGTTTTTT
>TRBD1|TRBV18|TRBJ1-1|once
CASSRDRGGTEAFF
TGTGCCAGCTCACGAGACAGGGGAGGCACTGAAGCTTTCTTT
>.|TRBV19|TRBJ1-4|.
CASSMASRPNEKLFF
TGTGCCAGTAGTATGGCGTCACGGCCTAATGAAAAACTGTTTTTT
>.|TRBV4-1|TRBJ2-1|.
CASSTRGSYNEQFF
TGCGCCAGCAGCACGCGGGGTTCCTACAATGAGCAGTTCTTC
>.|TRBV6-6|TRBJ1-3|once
CASSYQGGSGNTIYF
TGTGCCAGCAGTTACCAGGGAGGCTCTGGAAACACCATATATTTT
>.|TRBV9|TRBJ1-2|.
CASSLGTLGYTF
TGTGCCAGCAGCCTAGGGACGCTTGGCTACACCTTC
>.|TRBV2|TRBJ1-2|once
CASTSRRRGATSHYGYTF
TGTGCCAGCACATCCCGGAGGAGGGGGGCCACTAGCCACTATGGCTACACCTTC
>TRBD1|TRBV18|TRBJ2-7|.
CASSPGTVSYEQYF
TGTGCCAGCTCACCGGGGACAGTCTCCTACGAGCAGTACTTC
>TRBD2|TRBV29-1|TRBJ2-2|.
CSAGLAHDTGELFF
TGCAGCGCCGGACTAGCGCACGACACCGGGGAGCTGTTTTTT
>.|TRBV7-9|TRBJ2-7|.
CASSSEGDEQYF
TGTGCCAGCAGCTCCGAGGGGGACGAGCAGTACTTC
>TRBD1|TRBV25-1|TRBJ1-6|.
CASSWDRNNSPLHF
TGTGCCAGCAGTTGGGACAGGAATAATTCACCCCTCCACTTT
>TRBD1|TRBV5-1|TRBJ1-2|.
CASSPPTGGSGGYTF
TGCGCCAGCAGCCCCCCCACAGGGGGATCGGGAGGCTACACCTTC
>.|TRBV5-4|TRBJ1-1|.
CASSAPQGTYTEAFF
TGTGCCAGCAGCGCGCCACAGGGTACCTACACTGAAGCTTTCTTT
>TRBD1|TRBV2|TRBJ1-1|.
CASSTSGGTEAFF
TGTGCCAGCAGTACCTCAGGGGGCACTGAAGCTTTCTTT
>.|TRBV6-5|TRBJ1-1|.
CASWRLAGATFF
TGTGCCAGCTGGCGGTTAGCGGGTGCGACTTTCTTT
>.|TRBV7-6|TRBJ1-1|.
CASSSDRGQLNTEAFF
TGTGCCAGCAGTTCGGATCGCGGACAGTTGAACACTGAAGCTTTCTTT
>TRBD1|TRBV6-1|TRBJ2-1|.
CASSPTGGYNEQFF
TGTGCCAGCTCCCCGACAGGGGGGTACAATGAGCAGTTCTTC
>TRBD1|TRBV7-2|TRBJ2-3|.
CASSFTGTGPTDTQYF
TGTGCCAGCAGCTTTACCGGGACAGGCCCCACAGATACGCAGTATTTT
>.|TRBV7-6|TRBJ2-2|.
CASSPYVGANTGELFF
TGTGCCAGCAGCCCTTATGTGGGTGCGAACACCGGGGAGCTGTTTTTT
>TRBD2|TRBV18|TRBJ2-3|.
CASSPRGLATDTQYF
TGTGCCAGCTCACCAAGGGGACTAGCCACAGATACGCAGTATTTT
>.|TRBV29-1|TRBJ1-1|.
CSVGVTEAFF
TGCAGCGTTGGAGTCACTGAAGCTTTCTTT
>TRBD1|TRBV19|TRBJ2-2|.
CASSIAGGRTGELFF
TGTGCCAGTAGTATAGCAGGGGGCCGAACCGGGGAGCTGTTTTTT
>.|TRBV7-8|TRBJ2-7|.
CASSLAAVYEQYF
TGTGCCAGCAGCTTAGCGGCAGTATACGAGCAGTACTTC
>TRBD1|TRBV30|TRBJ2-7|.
CAWSPDRETYEQYF
TGTGCCTGGAGCCCGGACAGGGAAACCTACGAGCAGTACTTC
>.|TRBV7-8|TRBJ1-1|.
CASSQVGSHREAFF
TGTGCCAGCAGCCAGGTCGGCAGCCATCGTGAAGCTTTCTTT
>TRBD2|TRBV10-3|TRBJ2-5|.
CAINGAGGPGETQYF
TGTGCCATCAACGGAGCGGGGGGGCCGGGGGAGACCCAGTACTTC
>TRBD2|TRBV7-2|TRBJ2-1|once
CASSSNLLAGGNNEQFF
TGTGCCAGCAGCTCTAATCTCCTAGCGGGGGGAAACAATGAGCAGTTCTTC
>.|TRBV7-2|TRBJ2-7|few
CASSFGQGPTYEQYF
TGTGCCAGCAGCTTCGGACAAGGCCCTACCTACGAGCAGTACTTC
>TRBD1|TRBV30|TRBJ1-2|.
CAWSRGTGSSYTF
TGTGCCTGGAGTCGAGGGACAGGGAGCTCCTACACCTTC
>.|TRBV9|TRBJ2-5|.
CASSPRGPGAETQYF
TGTGCCAGCAGCCCCCGGGGCCCGGGGGCAGAGACCCAGTACTTC
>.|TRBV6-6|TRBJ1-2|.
CASSWEGGYTF
TGTGCCAGCAGTTGGGAGGGTGGCTACACCTTC
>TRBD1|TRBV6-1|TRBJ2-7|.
CATLEADRLSYEQYF
TGTGCCACCCTAGAAGCGGACAGGTTATCCTACGAGCAGTACTTC